The 11 T cell receptor beta chains below were found in one sample sequenced in a study of T cells in Graves' hyperthyroidism and ophthalmopathy. Amplification targeted TCR beta CDR3 regions from RNA transcripts. HTBI primers were used for first-round RT-PCR of the TCR CDR3. TCRdb itself ran the multiplex PCR reads through MiXCR, one entry per CDR3 protein. The data contain fewer than 750,000 distinct CDR3 sequences, 14% of them singletons. Sequenced sample: blood. The origin of the receptors is a woman aged 45-59 years with Graves' ophthalmopathy.

This clonotype showed up many times. The gene calls are TRBV6-2 or TRBV6-3 and TRBJ1-5, with TRBD1 matching over 7 bases. The CDR3 spans 15 residues. V shed 6 bases and J 2 bases; nucleotides not matched to a gene: 7. CDR1 MNHEY and CDR2 SVGEGT come from the germline V gene. The CDR3 loop reads CASRTGRWGNQPQHF. DNA of the CDR3: TGTGCCAGCAGGACAGGGCGGTGGGGCAATCAGCCCCAGCATTTT.

This clonotype showed up many times. The chain employs TRBV28 and TRBJ2-7; possible D gene TRBD2, 6 bases. Looked up from germline, CDR1 is MDHEN and CDR2 is SYDVKM. The germline V and J ends were trimmed by 4 bases and 7 bases, with 11 bases remaining between them. The CDR3 has 12 residues. In DNA, the CDR3 is TGTGCCAGCAGTTCCCTTCGGGGGGAGCAGTACTTC. This encodes CASSSLRGEQYF.

The chain joins TRBV12-3 or TRBV12-4 to TRBJ1-5; D might be TRBD1 (6 bases). Deletions cut 5 bases from V and 5 bases from J, with 28 bases between. The CDR3 is made up of 19 amino acids. CDR3 protein: CASSPWGVQGWFSDQPQHF. CDR3 in DNA: TGTGCCAGCAGTCCCTGGGGGGTACAGGGATGGTTTAGTGATCAGCCCCAGCATTTT.

The chain recombines TRBV7-9 with TRBJ2-7; no firm D call. From germline, CDR1 is SEHNR and CDR2 FQNEAQ (reference sequence). The CDR3 length is 17 residues. Trimming removed 5 bases from V and 2 bases from J, with 22 bases in between. CDR3 DNA: TGTGCCAGCAGCCCGCCCTTGACCGAGTACCATACCTACGAGCAGTACTTC. Its translation: CASSPPLTEYHTYEQYF.

For the CDR3, the DNA is TGTGCCAGCAGCCCGGGACTAGCGGGAATTAGCTCCTACAATGAGCAGTTCTTC. Translation gives CASSPGLAGISSYNEQFF. The rearrangement joins TRBV11-3 to TRBJ2-1; TRBD2 aligns across 13 bases. Germline CDR1 and CDR2: SGHNT and YENEEA. The CDR3 runs to 18 residues. V lost 5 bases to trimming and J lost 0 bases; unmatched junction nucleotides: 7.

The table lists this clonotype with many counts. The chain is built from TRBV6-1 and TRBJ2-5, with D maybe TRBD2 (6 bases). CDR3 length: 13 amino acids. The V end was cut by 5 bases, the J end by 13 bases, with 20 bases between. CDR1 is MNHNS, CDR2 SASEGT, per germline. The CDR3 region is CASSSTENSGRYF. CDR3 in DNA: TGTGCCAGCAGTTCCACCGAAAATAGCGGTCGGTACTTC.

The chain joins TRBV20-1 to TRBJ2-7, with TRBD1 identical over 9 bases. After removal of 5 bases from V and 6 bases from J, the junction contained 8 bases not matched to a gene. The length of the CDR3 is 13 residues. Germline CDR1 DFQATT, CDR2 SNEGSKA (reference sequence). The CDR3 region is CSAPGQGKSEQYF. In DNA, the CDR3 is TGCAGTGCTCCGGGACAGGGTAAAAGCGAGCAGTACTTC.

The chain carries TRBV29-1 and TRBJ2-5, with D perhaps matching TRBD2 (6 bases). The V gene's germline CDR1 is SQVTM and CDR2 ANQGSEA. Trimming took off 7 bases at V and 5 bases at J, with 17 bases between the two ends. The CDR3 length is 13 residues. CDR3 sequence reads: CSGKGLFGETQYF. The CDR3 DNA reads as TGCAGCGGAAAGGGACTCTTCGGGGAGACCCAGTACTTC.

There are many counts of this clonotype. J is TRBJ2-1 and V is TRBV20-1; D uncertain. This CDR3 spans 13 amino acids. V shed 0 bases and J shed 3 bases, with 6 bases lying between them. Germline loops: CDR1 DFQATT, CDR2 SNEGSKA (reference sequence). The DNA of the CDR3 is TGCAGTGCTAGAGATACGTTCTACAATGAGCAGTTCTTC. It translates to CSARDTFYNEQFF.

At least ten counts were recorded for this clonotype. The rearrangement uses TRBV15 and TRBJ2-7, with 7 bases identical to TRBD1. The CDR3 has 14 amino acids. The ends lost 1 base at V and 4 bases at J; junction bases unmatched: 4. CDR1 and CDR2 from the germline V gene are LNHNV and YYDKDF (reference sequence). CDR3 nucleotide sequence: TGTGCCACCAGCAGAGTAGGGACAGTTTACGAGCAGTACTTC. Translation: CATSRVGTVYEQYF.

The rearrangement joins TRBV5-8 to TRBJ1-2; 7 bases are shared with TRBD1. CDR3 length: 13 amino acids. Per germline, CDR1 SGHTS and CDR2 YDEGEE. Losses at the gene ends were 4 bases for V and 8 bases for J; bases not matched to a gene: 8. CDR3 DNA: TGTGCCAGCAGCCATGACAGGGTGAGAGGCTACACCTTC. Its protein is CASSHDRVRGYTF.